The entry below gives a single T cell receptor beta chain sequence along with its context. Antigen unknown. Clones were sequenced by immunoSEQ multiplex PCR, and TCRdb holds only the in-frame ones, with some missing. The data hold about 82,000 clones, with approximately 91% observed a single time. The data belong to a study of T cell responses to AZD1222 COVID-19 vaccine. Study-wide points: Increases in Spike-specific TCR breadth and depth were seen after two AZD1222 doses. Baseline seropositivity occurred in only a handful of AZD1222 recipients.

The CDR3 runs to 11 residues. V gave up 3 bases and J gave up 7 bases, with 6 bases separating them. In germline, CDR1 is MGHDK, CDR2 SYGVNS. This sequence was found in an adult in good health. This chain connects TRBV25-1 to TRBJ1-1; D is unclear. Here the sequenced sample was peripheral blood, taken on day 0 of AZD1222 vaccination. The CDR3, as DNA: TGTGCCAGCAGTGAGTACAGTGAAGCTTTCTTT. It yields the protein CASSEYSEAFF.